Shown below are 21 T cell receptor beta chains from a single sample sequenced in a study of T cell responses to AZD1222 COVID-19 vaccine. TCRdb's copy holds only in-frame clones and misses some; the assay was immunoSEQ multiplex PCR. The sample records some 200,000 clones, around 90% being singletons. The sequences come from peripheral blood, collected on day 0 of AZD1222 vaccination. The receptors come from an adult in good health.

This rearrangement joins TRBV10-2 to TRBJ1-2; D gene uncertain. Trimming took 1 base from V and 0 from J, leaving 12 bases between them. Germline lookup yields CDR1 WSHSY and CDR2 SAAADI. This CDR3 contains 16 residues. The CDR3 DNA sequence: TGCGCCAGCAGTGAGTGGGTTGGAGACGCTAACTATGGCTACACCTTC. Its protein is CASSEWVGDANYGYTF.

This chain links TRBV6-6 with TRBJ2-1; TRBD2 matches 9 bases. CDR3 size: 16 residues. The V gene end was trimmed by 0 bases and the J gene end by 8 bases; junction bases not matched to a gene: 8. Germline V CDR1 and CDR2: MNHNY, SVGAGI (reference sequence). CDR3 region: CASSYSGGGAVYEQFF. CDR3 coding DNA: TGTGCCAGCAGTTACTCCGGCGGGGGGGCTGTTTATGAGCAGTTCTTC.

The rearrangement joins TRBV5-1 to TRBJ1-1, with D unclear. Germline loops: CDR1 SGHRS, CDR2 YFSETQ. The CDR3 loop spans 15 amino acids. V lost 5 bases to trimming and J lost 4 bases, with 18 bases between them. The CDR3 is CASSRTSASGTEAFF. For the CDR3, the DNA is TGCGCCAGCAGTCGGACCTCTGCGAGTGGCACTGAAGCTTTCTTT. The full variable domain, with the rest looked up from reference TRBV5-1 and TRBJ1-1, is KAGVTQTPRYLIKTRGQQVTLSCSPISGHRSVSWYQQTPGQGLQFLFEYFSETQRNKGNFPGRFSGRQFSNSRSEMNVSTLELGDSALYLCASSRTSASGTEAFFGQGTRLTVV.

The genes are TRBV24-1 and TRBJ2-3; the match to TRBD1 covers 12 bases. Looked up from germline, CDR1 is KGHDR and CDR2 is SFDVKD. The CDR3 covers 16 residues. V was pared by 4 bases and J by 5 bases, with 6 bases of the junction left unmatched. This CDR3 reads CATSDLGQGARDTQYF. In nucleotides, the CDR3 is TGTGCCACCAGTGACCTGGGACAGGGGGCGCGAGATACGCAGTATTTT.

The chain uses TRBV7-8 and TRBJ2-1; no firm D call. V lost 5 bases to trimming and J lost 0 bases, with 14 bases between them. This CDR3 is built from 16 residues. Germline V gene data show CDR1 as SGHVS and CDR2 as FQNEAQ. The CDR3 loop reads CASSARPVSSYNEQFF. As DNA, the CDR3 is TGTGCCAGCAGCGCGCGACCCGTGAGCTCCTACAATGAGCAGTTCTTC.

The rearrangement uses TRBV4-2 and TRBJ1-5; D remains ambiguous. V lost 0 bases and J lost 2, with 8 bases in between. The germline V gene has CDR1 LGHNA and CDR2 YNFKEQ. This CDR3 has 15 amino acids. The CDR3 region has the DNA TGTGCCAGCAGCCAAGAAAGGCTCGGCAATCAGCCCCAGCATTTT. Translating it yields CASSQERLGNQPQHF.

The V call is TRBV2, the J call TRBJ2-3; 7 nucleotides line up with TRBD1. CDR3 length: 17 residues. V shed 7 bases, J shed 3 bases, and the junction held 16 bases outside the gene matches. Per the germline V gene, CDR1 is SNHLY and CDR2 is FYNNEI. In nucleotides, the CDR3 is TGTGCCAGCACATCTCCCAGGGGGATAGGACCTACAGATACGCAGTATTTT. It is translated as CASTSPRGIGPTDTQYF.

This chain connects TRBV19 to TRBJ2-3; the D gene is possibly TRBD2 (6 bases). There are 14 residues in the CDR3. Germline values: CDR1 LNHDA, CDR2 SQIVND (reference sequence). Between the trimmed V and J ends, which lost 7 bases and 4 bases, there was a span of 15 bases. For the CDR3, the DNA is TGTGCCAGTACCCATCGGCGGGATGCAGATACGCAGTATTTT. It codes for CASTHRRDADTQYF.

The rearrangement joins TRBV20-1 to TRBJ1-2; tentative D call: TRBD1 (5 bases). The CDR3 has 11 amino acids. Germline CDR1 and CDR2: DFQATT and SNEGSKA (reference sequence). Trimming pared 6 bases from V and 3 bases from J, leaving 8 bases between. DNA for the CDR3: TGCAGTGCAGGGACGGACTATGGCTACACCTTC. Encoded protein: CSAGTDYGYTF.

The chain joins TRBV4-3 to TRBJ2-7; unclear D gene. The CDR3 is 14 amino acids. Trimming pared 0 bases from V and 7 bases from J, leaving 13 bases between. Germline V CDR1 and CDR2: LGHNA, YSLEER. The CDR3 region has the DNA TGCGCCAGCAGCCAAGATTCCGGTTTGGGTGAGCAGTACTTC. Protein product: CASSQDSGLGEQYF.

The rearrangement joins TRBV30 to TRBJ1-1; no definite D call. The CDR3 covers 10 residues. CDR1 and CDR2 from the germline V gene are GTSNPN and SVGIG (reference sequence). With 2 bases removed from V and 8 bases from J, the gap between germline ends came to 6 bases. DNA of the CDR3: TGTGCCTGGAGTCGAGCCGAAGCTTTCTTT. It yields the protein CAWSRAEAFF.

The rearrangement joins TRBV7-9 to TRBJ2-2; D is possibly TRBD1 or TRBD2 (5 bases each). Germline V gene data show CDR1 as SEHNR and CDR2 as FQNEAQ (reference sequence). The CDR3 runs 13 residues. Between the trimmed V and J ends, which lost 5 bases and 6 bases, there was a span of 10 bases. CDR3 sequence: CASSPQGPGELFF. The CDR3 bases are TGTGCCAGCAGCCCTCAGGGACCCGGGGAGCTGTTTTTT.

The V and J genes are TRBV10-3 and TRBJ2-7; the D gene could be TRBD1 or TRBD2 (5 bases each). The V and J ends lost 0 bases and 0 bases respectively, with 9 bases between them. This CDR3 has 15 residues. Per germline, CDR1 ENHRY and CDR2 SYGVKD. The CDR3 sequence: CAISESRDGSYEQYF. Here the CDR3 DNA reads TGTGCCATCAGTGAGTCCAGGGACGGCTCCTACGAGCAGTACTTC.

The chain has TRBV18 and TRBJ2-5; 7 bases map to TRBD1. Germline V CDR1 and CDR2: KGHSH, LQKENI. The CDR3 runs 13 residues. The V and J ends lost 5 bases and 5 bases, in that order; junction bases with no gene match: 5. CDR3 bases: TGTGCCAGCTCATCGACAGGGACCGAGACCCAGTACTTC. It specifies CASSSTGTETQYF.

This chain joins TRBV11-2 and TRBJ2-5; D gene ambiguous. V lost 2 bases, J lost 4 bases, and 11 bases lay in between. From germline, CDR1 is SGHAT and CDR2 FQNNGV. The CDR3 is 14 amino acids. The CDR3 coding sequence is TGTGCCAGCAGCTTAATTGCCTTGGTAGAGACCCAGTACTTC. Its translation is CASSLIALVETQYF.

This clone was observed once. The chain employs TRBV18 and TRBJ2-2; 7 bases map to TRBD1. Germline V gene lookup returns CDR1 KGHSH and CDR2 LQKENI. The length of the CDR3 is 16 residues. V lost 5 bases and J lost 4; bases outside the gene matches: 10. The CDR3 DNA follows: TGTGCCAGCTCATCGACAGGGAACCCCTTCACCGGGGAGCTGTTTTTT. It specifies CASSSTGNPFTGELFF. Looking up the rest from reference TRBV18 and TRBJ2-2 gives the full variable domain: NAGVMQNPRHLVRRRGQEARLRCSPMKGHSHVYWYRQLPEEGLKFMVYLQKENIIDESGMPKERFSAEFPKEGPSILRIQQVVRGDSAAYFCASSSTGNPFTGELFFGEGSRLTVL.

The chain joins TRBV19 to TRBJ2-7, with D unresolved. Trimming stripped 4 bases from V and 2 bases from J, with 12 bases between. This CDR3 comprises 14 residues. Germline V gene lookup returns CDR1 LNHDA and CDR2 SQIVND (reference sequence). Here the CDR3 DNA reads TGTGCCAGTAGTACGTCGGACGGCACCTACGAGCAGTACTTC. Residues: CASSTSDGTYEQYF.

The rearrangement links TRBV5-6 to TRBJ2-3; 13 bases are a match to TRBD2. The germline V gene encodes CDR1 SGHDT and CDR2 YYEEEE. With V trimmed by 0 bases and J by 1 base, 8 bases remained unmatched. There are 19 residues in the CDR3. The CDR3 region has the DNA TGTGCCAGCAGCTTGGACGAACTAGCGGGAGGGCCGGGCACAGATACGCAGTATTTT. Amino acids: CASSLDELAGGPGTDTQYF.

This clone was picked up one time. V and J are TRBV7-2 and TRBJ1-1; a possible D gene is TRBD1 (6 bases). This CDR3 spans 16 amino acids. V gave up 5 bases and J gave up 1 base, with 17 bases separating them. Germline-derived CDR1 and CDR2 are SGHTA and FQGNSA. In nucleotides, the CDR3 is TGTGCCAGCAGCCAGAGGGGGGGATTGGGGAACACTGAAGCTTTCTTT. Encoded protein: CASSQRGGLGNTEAFF.

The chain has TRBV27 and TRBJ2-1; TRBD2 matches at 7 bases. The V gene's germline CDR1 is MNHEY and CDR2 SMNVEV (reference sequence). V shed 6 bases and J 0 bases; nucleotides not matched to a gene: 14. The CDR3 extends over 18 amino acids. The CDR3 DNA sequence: TGTGCCAGCAGCCCTAACCTCGGGGGGATCAGCTCCTACAATGAGCAGTTCTTC. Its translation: CASSPNLGGISSYNEQFF.

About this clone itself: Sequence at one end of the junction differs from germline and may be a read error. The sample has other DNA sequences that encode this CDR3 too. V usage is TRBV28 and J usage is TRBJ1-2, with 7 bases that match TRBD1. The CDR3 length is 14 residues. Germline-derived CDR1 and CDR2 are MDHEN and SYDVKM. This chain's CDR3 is CASSLYRGLYGYTF. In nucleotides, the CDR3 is TGTGCCAGCAGTTTATACAGGGGCCTGTATGGCTACACTTTC.